This TCR beta chain derives from a study of cytomegalovirus exposure and HLA in healthy donors. Vbeta (60) and Jbeta (13) primers were used in the PCR. Measured with immunoSEQ multiplex PCR; TCRdb has only the in-frame clones, and not every one. The sample table includes some 80,000 clones. Turning to this clone: The target antigen is unknown.

Study-wide results and caveats: In most subjects, TCR beta sequences reportedly gave accurate predictions of HLA-A and HLA-B alleles.

CDR1 and CDR2 from the germline V gene are SGHAT and FQNNGV. CDR3 size: 16 residues. V was clipped by 4 bases and J by 0 bases; unmatched bases: 3. This chain joins TRBV11-2 and TRBJ2-1, with 10 bases that match TRBD2. The sequence was collected from a man aged 50-59 years in good health and CMV-seropositive. What was sequenced was PBMCs. For the CDR3, the DNA is TGTGCCAGCAGCTCTAGCGGGGGCAGCTCCTACAATGAGCAGTTCTTC. Protein sequence: CASSSSGGSSYNEQFF.